The rows below give T cell receptor beta chains drawn from one sample of a study of CD8+CD57+ T cells in acquired aplastic anemia. Via MiXCR, TCRdb re-called the reads, giving one row per CDR3 protein. The profile shows about 120,000 distinct CDR3 sequences, 50% to 60% of them singletons. Sequencing was performed on sorted CD4+, CD8+, or CD8+CD57+ T cells (not recorded which) from PBMCs. The receptors shown here come from a human donor with aplastic anemia. Each CDR3 is given with its conserved first and last residue. D genes are given only for firm matches. Only some rows state a clone size, as once, few, many or a class for expanded clones.

>.|TRBD2|TRBV29-1|TRBJ2-1
CSVEGGLAVNEQFF
TGCAGCGTTGAAGGGGGACTAGCGGTAAATGAGCAGTTCTTC
>.|.|TRBV10-3|TRBJ1-6
CAISESSIISSYNSPLHF
TGTGCCATCAGTGAGTCTTCAATAATCAGCTCCTATAATTCACCCCTCCACTTT
>.|TRBD1|TRBV15|TRBJ2-5
CATGSTRTGGLEETQYF
TGTGCCACCGGATCCACGCGGACAGGGGGGCTCGAGGAGACCCAGTACTTC
>many|.|TRBV7-8|TRBJ1-1
CASSLTTALLGEAFF
TGTGCCAGCAGCTTAACCACAGCCCTTCTGGGTGAAGCTTTCTTT
>many|TRBD1|TRBV10-3|TRBJ2-1
CAIRTGEHNEQFF
TGTGCCATCCGGACAGGAGAGCACAATGAGCAGTTCTTC
>few|.|TRBV20-1|TRBJ2-1
CSAKIPLGEQFF
TGCAGTGCTAAGATACCCCTTGGTGAGCAGTTCTTC
>few|.|TRBV15|TRBJ2-2
CATGTGALSTGELFF
TGTGCCACCGGTACTGGGGCGCTTAGCACCGGGGAGCTGTTTTTT
>.|TRBD2|TRBV6-2/TRBV6-3|TRBJ2-3
CSSGRGTDTQYF
TGTTCTAGCGGGAGAGGCACAGATACGCAGTATTTT
>.|.|TRBV29-1|TRBJ2-7
CSAFYRYEQYF
TGCAGCGCCTTCTACCGTTACGAGCAGTACTTC
>.|TRBD1|TRBV15|TRBJ2-2
CATSRRTGGELFF
TGTGCCACCAGCAGGCGGACAGGCGGGGAGCTGTTTTTT
>.|.|TRBV7-2|TRBJ1-2
CASSWRWTERYTF
TGTGCCAGCAGCTGGAGGTGGACTGAGCGCTACACCTTC
>.|.|TRBV24-1|TRBJ2-2
CATSDLSSGELFF
TGTGCCACCAGTGATTTGAGTAGCGGCGAGCTGTTTTTT
>.|.|TRBV10-3|TRBJ2-7
CATRDGPTYEQYF
TGTGCCACCAGGGACGGCCCGACCTACGAGCAGTACTTC
>.|TRBD1|TRBV10-3|TRBJ1-2
CAPGPGQGPNYGYTF
TGTGCCCCCGGTCCCGGACAGGGACCTAACTATGGCTACACCTTC
>.|TRBD1|TRBV15|TRBJ1-1
CATSTDRENTEAFF
TGTGCCACCAGCACTGACAGGGAGAACACTGAAGCTTTCTTT
>.|.|TRBV2|TRBJ1-5
CASSFLGADQPQHF
TGTGCCAGCAGTTTTTTAGGGGCTGATCAGCCCCAGCATTTT
>many|.|TRBV9|TRBJ2-1
CASSEGRLAGNEQFF
TGTGCCAGCAGCGAAGGAAGGCTAGCTGGCAATGAGCAGTTCTTC
>.|.|TRBV20-1|TRBJ1-1
CSARDIPEAFF
TGCAGTGCTAGAGATATTCCTGAAGCTTTCTTT
>.|.|TRBV7-9|TRBJ2-3
CASSSTADTQYF
TGTGCCAGCAGCTCCACAGCGGATACGCAGTATTTT
>.|.|TRBV20-1|TRBJ1-5
CSARPGGQPQHF
TGCAGTGCTAGACCCGGGGGTCAGCCCCAGCATTTT
>.|TRBD1|TRBV29-1|TRBJ1-2
CSYLRTGVYYGYTF
TGCAGCTACTTAAGGACAGGGGTGTACTATGGCTACACCTTC
>.|TRBD2|TRBV11-1|TRBJ2-2
CASSLDPSGGMGELFF
TGTGCCAGCAGCTTAGACCCGAGCGGGGGGATGGGGGAGCTGTTTTTT
>many|.|TRBV29-1|TRBJ1-2
CSVDGGRRYGYTF
TGCAGCGTTGACGGGGGGAGGAGGTACGGCTACACCTTC
>.|.|TRBV29-1|TRBJ2-2
CSVAIAANTGELFF
TGCAGCGTAGCGATAGCGGCAAACACCGGGGAGCTGTTTTTT
>once|.|TRBV29-1|TRBJ2-7
CSVGTVQAYEQYF
TGCAGCGTTGGGACAGTTCAAGCCTACGAGCAGTACTTC
>.|.|TRBV7-9|TRBJ1-6
CASHDSNSPLHF
TGTGCCAGTCATGACAGTAATTCACCCCTCCACTTT
>.|.|TRBV7-7|TRBJ2-7
CASSRGHLNYEQYF
TGTGCAAGCAGCCGGGGACACTTAAACTACGAGCAGTACTTC
>once|.|TRBV27|TRBJ2-1
CASSFGGNYNEQFF
TGTGCCAGCAGTTTCGGCGGGAACTACAATGAGCAGTTCTTC
>few|.|TRBV3-1|TRBJ2-5
CASSQVWDGETQYF
TGTGCCAGCAGCCAAGTATGGGACGGAGAGACCCAGTACTTC
>many|.|TRBV25-1|TRBJ1-4
CASSDGSATNEKLFF
TGTGCCAGCAGTGATGGCAGTGCAACTAATGAAAAACTGTTTTTT
>.|.|TRBV7-9|TRBJ1-1
CASRTTGRNTEAFF
TGTGCCAGCAGGACAACAGGGCGAAACACTGAAGCTTTCTTT